The clone carrying this TCR beta chain has a handful of counts. Antigen unknown. Germline V lookup: CDR1 SGHNT, CDR2 YYREEE (reference sequence). This CDR3 spans 14 amino acids. V shed 3 bases and J shed 1 base, with 10 bases lying between them. These data come from a study of beta chain features in type 1 diabetes. Whole-study findings and limits: When cDNA is sequenced, cells with high TCR expression could be over-represented. In all four CD4+ subsets, TCRB CDR3 length was significantly, moderately reduced in type 1 diabetes. Compared to healthy donors, patients appeared to have naive, central memory and Treg TCRB repertoires that were more alike.

Using CD45RO/CCR7/CD25/CD127/CD95/CD27, CD4+ naive, central memory, regulatory and stem cell-like memory cells were sorted. Isolated RNA was reverse transcribed in full, so expressed TCRB transcripts were sequenced. Clones were read by immunoSEQ multiplex PCR, and TCRdb kept only the in-frame ones, dropping some. The sample shows 120,000 to 150,000 clones, less than 9% of them seen only once. The sample comprised central memory CD4+ T cells from blood. V is TRBV5-4 and J is TRBJ2-5; D possibly corresponds to TRBD1 (5 bases). This TCR was recovered from a woman aged 30 to 39 in good health. CDR3 nucleotide sequence: TGTGCCAGCAGCTCCAGGGTTTCCCAAGAGACCCAGTACTTC. It is translated as CASSSRVSQETQYF.